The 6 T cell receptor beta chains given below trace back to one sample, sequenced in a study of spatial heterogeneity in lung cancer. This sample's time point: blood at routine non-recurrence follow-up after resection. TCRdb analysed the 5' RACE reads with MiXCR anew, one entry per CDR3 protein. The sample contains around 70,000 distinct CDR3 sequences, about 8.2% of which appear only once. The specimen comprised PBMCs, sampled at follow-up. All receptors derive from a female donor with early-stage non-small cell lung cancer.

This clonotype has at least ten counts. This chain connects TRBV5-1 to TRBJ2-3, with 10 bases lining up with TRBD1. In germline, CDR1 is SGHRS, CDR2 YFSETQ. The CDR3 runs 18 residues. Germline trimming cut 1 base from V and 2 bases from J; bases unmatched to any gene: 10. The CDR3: CASSLLPGQGFSTDTQYF. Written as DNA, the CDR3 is TGCGCCAGCAGCTTGCTTCCGGGACAGGGGTTTTCCACAGATACGCAGTATTTT. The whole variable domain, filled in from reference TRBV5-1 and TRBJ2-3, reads KAGVTQTPRYLIKTRGQQVTLSCSPISGHRSVSWYQQTPGQGLQFLFEYFSETQRNKGNFPGRFSGRQFSNSRSEMNVSTLELGDSALYLCASSLLPGQGFSTDTQYFGPGTRLTVL.

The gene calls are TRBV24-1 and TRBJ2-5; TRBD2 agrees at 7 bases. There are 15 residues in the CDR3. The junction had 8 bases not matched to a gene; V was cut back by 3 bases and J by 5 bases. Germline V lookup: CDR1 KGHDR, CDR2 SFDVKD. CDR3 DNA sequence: TGTGCCACCAGTGATCTTTCGCGGGAGACGGAGACCCAGTACTTC. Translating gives CATSDLSRETETQYF.

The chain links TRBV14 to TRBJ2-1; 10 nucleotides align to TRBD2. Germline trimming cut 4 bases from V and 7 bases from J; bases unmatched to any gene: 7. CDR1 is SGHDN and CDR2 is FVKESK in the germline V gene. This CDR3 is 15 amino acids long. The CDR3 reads CASSPVLAGNNEQFF. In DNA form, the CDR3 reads TGTGCCAGCAGCCCAGTACTAGCGGGAAATAATGAGCAGTTCTTC.

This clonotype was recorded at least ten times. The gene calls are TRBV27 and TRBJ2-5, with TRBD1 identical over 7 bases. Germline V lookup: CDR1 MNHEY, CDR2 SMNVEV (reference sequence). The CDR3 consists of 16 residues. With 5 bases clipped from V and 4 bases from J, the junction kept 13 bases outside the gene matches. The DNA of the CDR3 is TGTGCCAGCAGTGAGCGACAGGGTGGGGTTGGAGAGACCCAGTACTTC. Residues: CASSERQGGVGETQYF.

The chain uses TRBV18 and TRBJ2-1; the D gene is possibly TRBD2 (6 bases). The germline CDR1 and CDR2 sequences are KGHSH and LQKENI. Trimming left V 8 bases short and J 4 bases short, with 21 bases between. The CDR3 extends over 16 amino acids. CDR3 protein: CASPSPTREGYNEQFF. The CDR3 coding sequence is TGTGCCAGCCCCTCCCCTACGCGGGAAGGGTACAATGAGCAGTTCTTC.

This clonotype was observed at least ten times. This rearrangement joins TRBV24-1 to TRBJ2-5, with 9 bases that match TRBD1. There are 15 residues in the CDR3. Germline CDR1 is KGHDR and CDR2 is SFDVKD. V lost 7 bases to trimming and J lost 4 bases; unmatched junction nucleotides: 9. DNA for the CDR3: TGTGCCACCAGCGGGGGACAGGGATTCGCAGAGACCCAGTACTTC. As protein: CATSGGQGFAETQYF.